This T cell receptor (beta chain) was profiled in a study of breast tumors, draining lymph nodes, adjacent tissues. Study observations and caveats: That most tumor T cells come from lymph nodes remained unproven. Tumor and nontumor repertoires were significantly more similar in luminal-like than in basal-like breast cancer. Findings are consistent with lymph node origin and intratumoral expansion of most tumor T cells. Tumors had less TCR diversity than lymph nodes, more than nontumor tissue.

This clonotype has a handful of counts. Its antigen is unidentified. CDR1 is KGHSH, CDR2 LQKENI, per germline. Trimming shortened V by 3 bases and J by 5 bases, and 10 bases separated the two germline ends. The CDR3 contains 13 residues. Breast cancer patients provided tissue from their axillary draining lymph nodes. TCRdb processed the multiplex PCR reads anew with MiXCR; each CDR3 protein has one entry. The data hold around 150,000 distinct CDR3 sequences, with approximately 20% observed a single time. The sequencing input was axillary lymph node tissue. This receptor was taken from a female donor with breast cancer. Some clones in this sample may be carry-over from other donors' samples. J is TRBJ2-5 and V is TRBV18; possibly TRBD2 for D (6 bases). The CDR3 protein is CASSPRREETQYF. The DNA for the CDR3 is TGTGCCAGCTCACCCCGACGGGAGGAGACCCAGTACTTC.